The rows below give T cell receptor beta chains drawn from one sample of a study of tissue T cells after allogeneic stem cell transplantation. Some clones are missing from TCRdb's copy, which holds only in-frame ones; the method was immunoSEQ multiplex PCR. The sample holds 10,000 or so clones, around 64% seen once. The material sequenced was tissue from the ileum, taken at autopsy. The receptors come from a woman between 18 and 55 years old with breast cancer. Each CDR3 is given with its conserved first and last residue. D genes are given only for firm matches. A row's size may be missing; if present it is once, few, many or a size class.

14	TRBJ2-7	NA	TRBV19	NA	TGTGCCAGTAGTGAAACGGGGAGTGGGGGCGAGCAGTACTTC	CASSETGSGGEQYF
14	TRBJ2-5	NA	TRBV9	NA	TGTGCCAGCAGCGTAGAGGCGCTACAAGAGACCCAGTACTTC	CASSVEALQETQYF
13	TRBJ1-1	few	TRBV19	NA	TGTGCCAGTAAGAGGTTAATGAACACTGAAGCTTTCTTT	CASKRLMNTEAFF
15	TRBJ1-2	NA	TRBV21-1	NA	TGTGCCAGCACCACCTCGGACAGAACTAACTATGGCTACACCTTC	CASTTSDRTNYGYTF
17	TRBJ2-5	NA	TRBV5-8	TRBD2	TGTGCCAGCAGCTTGGAGGGTAGCGGGAGGAGGAGGGAGACCCAGTACTTC	CASSLEGSGRRRETQYF
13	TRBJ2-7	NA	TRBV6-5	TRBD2	TGTGCCAGCAGTTACGGATGGGGGGGCGAGCAGTACTTC	CASSYGWGGEQYF
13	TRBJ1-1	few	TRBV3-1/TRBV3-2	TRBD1	TGTGCCAGCAGCCAACTCCAGGACAGGGGGGCTTTCTTT	CASSQLQDRGAFF
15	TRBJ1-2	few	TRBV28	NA	TGTGCCAGCAGTGCGCACAGGGAAGATATCTATGGCTACACCTTC	CASSAHREDIYGYTF
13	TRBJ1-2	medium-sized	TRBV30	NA	TGTGCCTGGAGTCGGAGCAGCCACTATGGCTACACCTTC	CAWSRSSHYGYTF
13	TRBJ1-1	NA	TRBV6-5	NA	TGTGCCAGCAACCCGCCCGAGGGGACTGAAGCTTTCTTT	CASNPPEGTEAFF
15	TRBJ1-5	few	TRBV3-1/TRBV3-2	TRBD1	TGTGCCAGCAGCCAAGAGACAGGGGACGGGCAGCCCCAGCATTTT	CASSQETGDGQPQHF